Listed here are 21 T cell receptor beta chains from one sample, sequenced in a study of early T cells in non-severe SARS-CoV-2 infection. A single record per CDR3 protein comes from TCRdb applying MiXCR to the 5' RACE reads. The table has approximately 77,000 distinct CDR3 sequences, about 5% seen once. The sample consisted of whole blood, taken at baseline. The receptors originated from an adult who was a healthcare worker with PCR-confirmed SARS-CoV-2 infection or an uninfected control (not recorded which).

Regarding this clonotype: Since a much larger clone is just one base distant, this may be a read error. The chain links TRBV7-9 to TRBJ1-5; D may be TRBD1 (6 bases). V was shortened by 5 bases and J by 0 bases, with 8 bases between the two germline ends. This CDR3 contains 14 residues. Germline CDR1 reads SEHNR; CDR2 reads FQNEAQ (reference sequence). The CDR3 DNA reads as TGTGCCAGCAGCCGGACAGATAGCAATCAGCCCCAGCATTTT. Translated: CASSRTDSNQPQHF. Complete variable domain (other parts from reference TRBV7-9 and TRBJ1-5): DTGVSQNPRHKITKRGQNVTFRCDPISEHNRLYWYRQTLGQGPEFLTYFQNEAQLEKSRLLSDRFSAERPKGSFSTLEIQRTEQGDSAMYLCASSRTDSNQPQHFGDGTRLSIL.

This clonotype was seen a handful of times. The J gene is TRBJ2-5, the V gene TRBV20-1; 8 bases agree with TRBD2. Germline lookup yields CDR1 DFQATT and CDR2 SNEGSKA (reference sequence). This CDR3 contains 13 residues. V gave up 6 bases and J gave up 4 bases; unmatched junction bases: 7. CDR3 nucleotide sequence: TGCAGTGCCCCTCGGGGGGGCGGAGAGACCCAGTACTTC. Its protein product is CSAPRGGGETQYF.

This clonotype was seen many times. The chain links TRBV7-2 to TRBJ1-2; no definite D call. The ends were cut back, 5 bases at V and 8 bases at J, with 9 bases in the middle. This CDR3 has 11 amino acids. CDR1 SGHTA and CDR2 FQGNSA come from the germline V gene. DNA for the CDR3: TGTGCCAGCAGCCCCCTGAGAGGCTACACCTTC. Protein: CASSPLRGYTF.

This clonotype was detected only a few times. The rearrangement links TRBV13 to TRBJ2-7, with D possibly matching TRBD1 (6 bases). The CDR3 consists of 15 residues. CDR1 and CDR2 from the germline V gene are PRHDT and FYEKMQ (reference sequence). The V and J ends lost 5 bases and 1 base respectively, with 15 bases between them. CDR3 region: CASSVQGSRSYEQYF. The CDR3 region has the DNA TGTGCCAGCAGCGTACAGGGTTCCAGGTCCTACGAGCAGTACTTC. Drawing the rest from reference TRBV13 and TRBJ2-7, the complete variable domain is AAGVIQSPRHLIKEKRETATLKCYPIPRHDTVYWYQQGPGQDPQFLISFYEKMQSDKGSIPDRFSAQQFSDYHSELNMSSLELGDSALYFCASSVQGSRSYEQYFGPGTRLTVT.

In this sample, this clonotype turned up many times. This chain connects TRBV20-1 to TRBJ2-2; weak D call: TRBD1 (6 bases). V lost 5 bases, J lost 1 base, and 11 bases lay in between. This CDR3 has 14 amino acids. Germline-derived CDR1 and CDR2 are DFQATT and SNEGSKA (reference sequence). For the CDR3, the DNA is TGCAGTGCTTCGAAGACAGGGAACACCGGGGAGCTGTTTTTT. It translates to CSASKTGNTGELFF.

This sequence joins TRBV4-2 and TRBJ1-6, with TRBD1 matching over 9 bases. Trimming at V came to 5 bases and at J to 0 bases, leaving 2 bases not matched to a gene. The CDR3 consists of 16 residues. Per the germline V gene, CDR1 is LGHNA and CDR2 is YNFKEQ. The chain's CDR3 is CASSGTGNSYNSPLHF. The CDR3 DNA sequence: TGTGCCAGCAGCGGGACAGGGAACTCCTATAATTCACCCCTCCACTTT.

Many counts were recorded for this clonotype. V gene TRBV18 combines with J gene TRBJ2-1; D gene ambiguous. The CDR3 has 17 residues. V lost 0 bases, J lost 5 bases, and 17 bases lay in between. CDR1 KGHSH and CDR2 LQKENI come from the germline V gene. The CDR3 sequence: CASSPPYSQIINNEQFF. DNA for the CDR3: TGTGCCAGCTCACCACCGTACTCCCAGATTATTAACAATGAGCAGTTCTTC.

This clonotype was detected a few times. The chain combines TRBV7-9 with TRBJ1-5, with D possibly being TRBD1 (5 bases). Trimming took off 3 bases at V and 7 bases at J, with 7 bases between the two ends. This CDR3 region has 12 residues. Germline values: CDR1 SEHNR, CDR2 FQNEAQ (reference sequence). The chain's CDR3 is CASSFQGQPQHF. For the CDR3, the DNA is TGTGCCAGCAGCTTCCAGGGACAGCCCCAGCATTTT.

This clonotype was seen many times. The V call is TRBV4-1, the J call TRBJ2-1; TRBD2 matches 9 bases. With 4 bases clipped from V and 7 bases from J, the junction kept 14 bases outside the gene matches. The germline V gene has CDR1 MGHRA and CDR2 YSYEKL. The CDR3 spans 17 residues. CDR3: CASSPITGLAAVNEQFF. CDR3 bases: TGCGCCAGCAGCCCCATCACGGGACTAGCCGCCGTTAATGAGCAGTTCTTC.

In regard to this clonotype: Possible read error: a much larger clone is one base away. The rearrangement links TRBV24-1 to TRBJ2-2, with TRBD2 as a possible D gene (6 bases). This CDR3 spans 14 amino acids. The germline CDR1 and CDR2 sequences are KGHDR and SFDVKD. Trimming took 9 bases from V and 12 from J, leaving 22 bases between them. CDR3 sequence (DNA): TGTGCCACCTCGGGGGACCTTTCGACGGGGAAGCTGTTTTTT. Its translation is CATSGDLSTGKLFF.

This clonotype was detected only a few times. The rearrangement joins TRBV3-1 to TRBJ2-3; the D gene is possibly TRBD2 (6 bases). This CDR3 is built from 15 residues. Germline CDR1 is LGHDT and CDR2 is YNNKEL (reference sequence). Deletions cut 4 bases from V and 2 bases from J, with 13 bases between. The CDR3 sequence: CASSLGTGYTDTQYF. The CDR3 bases are TGTGCCAGCAGCCTGGGGACTGGATACACAGATACGCAGTATTTT.

This clonotype has just a few counts. The chain has TRBV7-9 and TRBJ2-7, with TRBD2 matching over 11 bases. The length of the CDR3 is 15 residues. The germline gives CDR1 SEHNR, CDR2 FQNEAQ (reference sequence). Losses at the gene ends were 2 bases for V and 6 bases for J; bases not matched to a gene: 6. The CDR3, as DNA: TGTGCCAGCAGCTTAAAAGGGCTAGCGGGAGGCGAGCAGTACTTC. It yields the protein CASSLKGLAGGEQYF. Drawing the rest from reference TRBV7-9 and TRBJ2-7, the complete variable domain is DTGVSQNPRHKITKRGQNVTFRCDPISEHNRLYWYRQTLGQGPEFLTYFQNEAQLEKSRLLSDRFSAERPKGSFSTLEIQRTEQGDSAMYLCASSLKGLAGGEQYFGPGTRLTVT.

This clonotype was recorded many times. This chain uses TRBV10-3 with TRBJ2-5; D not resolved. The CDR3 has 13 residues. V lost 5 bases, J lost 2 bases, and 9 bases lay in between. Germline CDR1 reads ENHRY; CDR2 reads SYGVKD. The CDR3 nucleotides are TGTGCCATCAGTTCCCCAGGACAAGAGACCCAGTACTTC. Its protein is CAISSPGQETQYF.

This clonotype occurred a few times. This sequence joins TRBV24-1 and TRBJ1-1; no definite D call. Germline V gene data show CDR1 as KGHDR and CDR2 as SFDVKD. Trimming pared 11 bases from V and 7 bases from J, leaving 13 bases between. The CDR3 totals 11 residues. The CDR3 reads CAIRDGNEAFF. CDR3 nucleotides: TGTGCCATTAGAGACGGTAATGAAGCTTTCTTT.

This clonotype came up many times. CDR3 region: CSADTQLAQFF. As DNA, the CDR3 is TGCAGTGCCGATACCCAACTAGCACAGTTCTTC. The rearrangement uses TRBV20-1 and TRBJ2-1, with TRBD2 as a possible D gene (6 bases). V shed 6 bases and J shed 13 bases, with 16 bases lying between them. CDR1 DFQATT and CDR2 SNEGSKA come from the germline V gene (reference sequence). The CDR3 contains 11 residues.

By its share, this clonotype is medium-sized. This sequence joins TRBV25-1 and TRBJ1-5, with TRBD1 identical over 9 bases. Germline loops: CDR1 MGHDK, CDR2 SYGVNS. The CDR3 length is 12 residues. The ends lost 10 bases at V and 6 bases at J; junction bases unmatched: 4. The CDR3 reads CATGTGSQPQHF. The CDR3 DNA reads as TGTGCCACCGGGACAGGGAGTCAGCCCCAGCATTTT.

A few counts support this clonotype. The chain couples TRBV24-1 to TRBJ2-7; 7 bases match TRBD1. Looked up from germline, CDR1 is KGHDR and CDR2 is SFDVKD. This CDR3 region has 15 residues. Germline trimming cut 4 bases from V and 3 bases from J; bases unmatched to any gene: 8. Here the CDR3 reads CATSDNRGPLYEQYF. CDR3 DNA: TGTGCCACCAGTGACAACAGGGGACCACTCTACGAGCAGTACTTC.

In this sample, this clonotype turned up many times. This chain joins TRBV10-1 and TRBJ2-2, with D perhaps assigned TRBD1 or TRBD2 (5 bases each). CDR1 and CDR2 (germline): WNHNN, SYGVQD (reference sequence). Trimming stripped 6 bases from V and 2 bases from J, with 34 bases between. The CDR3 length is 22 residues. The DNA for the CDR3 is TGCGCCAGCAGCTCTTCCGACCGAGAGGGGCAGGATGTGACAACTAACACCGGGGAGCTGTTTTTT. It codes for CASSSSDREGQDVTTNTGELFF.

This clonotype was detected ten times or more. The J gene is TRBJ2-7, the V gene TRBV7-9, with 7 bases lining up with TRBD1. This CDR3 spans 15 amino acids. Germline V lookup: CDR1 SEHNR, CDR2 FQNEAQ (reference sequence). J gave up 4 bases and V 5 bases, and 11 bases lay outside the gene matches. In DNA form, the CDR3 reads TGTGCCAGCAGCACCCGGGACAGTACCCCTTACGAGCAGTACTTC. It translates to CASSTRDSTPYEQYF.

This clonotype was recorded at least ten times. This CDR3 is CASSLSVGTVTYEQYF. CDR3 in DNA: TGTGCCAGCAGTTTATCGGTCGGGACAGTCACCTACGAGCAGTACTTC. This rearrangement joins TRBV27 to TRBJ2-7, with 7 bases identical to TRBD1. The CDR3 has 16 residues. The germline V gene has CDR1 MNHEY and CDR2 SMNVEV (reference sequence). The V and J ends lost 0 bases and 2 bases, in that order; junction bases with no gene match: 7.

There are many counts of this clonotype. The chain has TRBV10-1 and TRBJ2-7; no reliable D call. Looked up from germline, CDR1 is WNHNN and CDR2 is SYGVQD (reference sequence). The CDR3 spans 12 residues. V lost 6 bases to trimming and J lost 1 base, with 7 bases between them. In DNA form, the CDR3 reads TGCGCCAGCAGCGGCGGTTCCTACGAGCAGTACTTC. The encoded protein is CASSGGSYEQYF.